Listed below are T cell receptor beta chains from one sample, sequenced in a study of long-term antiretroviral therapy in people with HIV. Only in-frame clones appear in the TCRdb table, and some are missing; sequencing was by immunoSEQ multiplex PCR. This table holds 20,000 to 25,000 clones, 65% to 85% found once. The sequenced sample was unsorted PBMCs, obtained 1.2 years after starting antiretroviral therapy. Source of these receptors: a woman aged 40 to 50 with HIV. The CDR3 runs from the conserved cysteine through the conserved F or W. Fields, in order: V gene, J gene, clone size, D gene, CDR3 DNA, CDR3 protein. A D gene is named only where the DNA matches it firmly. The size field is filled for only some rows; it gives once, few, many or a size class.

>TRBV7-9|TRBJ2-7|.|TRBD1
TGTGCCAGCAGCCCGGTGACAGGGGGCTCCTACGAGCAGTACTTC
CASSPVTGGSYEQYF
>TRBV7-9|TRBJ2-3|.|TRBD2
TGTGCCACACCGGGACTAGAGTATCCAGATACGCAGTATTTT
CATPGLEYPDTQYF
>TRBV13|TRBJ1-2|.|.
TGTGCCAGCAGCCCGTGGGACAACAGTGGGGGCTACACCTTC
CASSPWDNSGGYTF
>TRBV15|TRBJ1-2|.|.
TGTGCCACCAGCAGAACCCCCGGGACCGGTTATGGCTACACCTTC
CATSRTPGTGYGYTF
>TRBV6-5|TRBJ2-1|.|TRBD2
TGTGCCAGCAGGAACCGGGACTACAATGAGCAGATCTTC
CASRNRDYNEQIF
>TRBV5-6|TRBJ2-2|.|.
TGTGCCAGCAGCTTGGACAGAAACACCGGGGAGCTGTTTTTT
CASSLDRNTGELFF
>TRBV14|TRBJ2-2|.|.
TGTGCCAGCAGCCAAGCATGGGCCGGGGAGCTGTTTTTT
CASSQAWAGELFF
>TRBV10-3|TRBJ2-5|.|.
TGTGCCATCAGTGAGTCAGTTCAAGAGACCCAGTACTTC
CAISESVQETQYF
>TRBV29-1|TRBJ2-7|.|TRBD2
TGCAGCGCCTCTAGCGGGGAGATCTACGAGCAGTACTTC
CSASSGEIYEQYF
>TRBV28|TRBJ1-4|.|.
TGTGCCAGCAGTTCCGGGGACCTAACCGAAATTGCAACTAATGAAAAACTGTTTTTT
CASSSGDLTEIATNEKLFF
>TRBV28|TRBJ1-5|once|.
TGTGCCAGCAGTTTTAATCCGGGGATAAATCAGCCCCAGCATTTT
CASSFNPGINQPQHF
>TRBV7-9|TRBJ1-1|.|.
TGTGCCAGCAGCTTAGCGTATGGGATGAACACTGAAGCTTTCTTT
CASSLAYGMNTEAFF